Given below is one T cell receptor (beta chain) in context. Its target is unknown. This sample is drawn from a study of blood T cells in healthy people across ages. The overall study: Every two T cells gave about one barcoded beta molecule via template switching. Study outcomes and limitations: PBMC samples, being unsorted, prevented any conclusive comparison of naive and antigen-experienced cells.

For the second PCR, which ran for about 6 to 12 cycles, a sample-barcoded 5' primer and a J-beta primer mix were used. Each cDNA molecule received a tag from a template-switch adaptor that had 12 random nucleotides. TCRdb independently ran MiXCR on the 5' RACE reads; one entry per CDR3 protein. In the table there are about 1 million distinct CDR3 sequences, 35% to 55% of which are singletons. The total RNA that was extracted per sample amounted to at least 5.5 micrograms. Germline loops: CDR1 LGHNA, CDR2 YSLEER. This CDR3 comprises 14 residues. The V end lost 0 bases, the J end lost 5 bases, and 10 bases lay between the germline ends.

Sequenced input: blood. This clonotype was sampled from a woman between 55 and 75 years old in good health. The chain employs TRBV4-3 and TRBJ2-5, with D unresolved. CDR3 in amino acids: CASSQEYGPETQYF. The CDR3 DNA is TGCGCCAGCAGCCAAGAATATGGTCCGGAGACCCAGTACTTC.